The present TCR beta chain was sequenced within a study of shared clonotypes between healthy human individuals (dated by TCRdb to the early 2020s). Study-level background: Two women and a few men aged 18 to 49 years were included in the cohort. For each donor, CD4 naive and CD4 memory were each given three plates, CD8 naive was given two plates, and CD8 memory was given one plate. Blood TCR repertoires of five healthy adults were deeply sequenced to estimate repertoire size and the extent of clonotype sharing between individuals. Libraries were prepared and TCR repertoires were sequenced by different laboratories using diverse techniques, in order to increase sequencing depth and limit assay-specific biases. Leukapheresis yielded between about 0.94 and 8.9 billion PBMCs per donor. Points the paper makes about the study in general: Sampling was limited to blood, and TCR repertoires in tissue likely differ from TCR repertoires in blood. Clonotypes shared by all four sorted-subset donors showed higher generation probabilities than non-shared clonotypes. The genetic and exposure-history diversity represented was limited by the small number of donors. Sharing across a few donors was observed for approximately 5% of naive CD4, under 4% of naive CD8, around 2.5% of memory CD4, and 0.4% of memory CD8 clonotypes. Even with the large sequencing depth, rarefaction of the sorted-subset datasets indicated that sequencing was incomplete. Naive subsets generally had larger estimated clonotype richness than memory subsets. Pairwise subsampling led to the expectation that sequencing depth would affect the degree of clonotype sharing among donors.

In regard to this clone: It lacks a known antigen. Nothing much larger sits one base from this clone, and base qualities are not available.

Healthy HIV-negative adults with no recently reported acute infections or vaccinations were included as donors. Every donor was a Caucasian adult residing in Nashville, Tennessee, USA. Magnetic negative selection was used to enrich CD4+ T cells, after which naive cells were positively selected on CD45RA and the negative fraction became the memory subset. Blood was collected by leukapheresis, and PBMCs were isolated by Ficoll-Histopaque density gradient centrifugation and then cryopreserved in liquid nitrogen vapor phase. Analytical flow cytometry was used to check the purity and quantity of each magnetically sorted T cell population. Each sorted fraction had its genomic DNA isolated and then quantified by UV absorbance on a Nanodrop 2000c. Using the deep immunoSEQ assay, TCR CDR3 regions were amplified from genomic DNA by multiplex PCR. Extracted genomic DNA from each cell subset was distributed evenly across all wells of several immunoSEQ 96-well plates, and each plate was treated as a replicate. Each replicate PCR for sorted subsets received about 200 ng genomic DNA, equal to tens of thousands of T cell genomes. Purified libraries were measured with a Qubit 3.0 fluorometer, size-checked on a Bioanalyzer 2100, and measured again with the KAPA Library Quantification kit. Every immunoSEQ 96-well plate was sequenced on a dedicated single-read 150-cycle Illumina NextSeq 550 flow cell. Per the source publication's procedure: Because the immunoSEQ output held only junctional sequences and lacked quality scores, the filtering could not match the filtering applied to full-length reads. Sequences were annotated with PyIR, a Python wrapper for IgBLAST v1.9, using IMGT germline references to assign V/J genes and CDR3. Any read was removed if the V/J assignment was weak (E-value above 1e-6), the CDR3 was missing, or the read contained stop codons, out-of-frame junctions, or ambiguous translated residues. A V3J clonotype was defined by an identical inferred V gene, J gene, and CDR3 amino acid sequence. The percentage overlap between two repertoires was calculated by dividing the number of shared unique clonotypes by the size of the smaller repertoire. Repertoire richness was assessed with RTK rarefaction, the Chao1 estimator, and Recon v2.1 estimates of unobserved clonotypes. For all TCRbeta clonotypes obtained by the gDNA method from a few donors, generation probabilities were computed with OLGA. TCRdb retrieved this table from immuneACCESS and kept in-frame rearrangements only. Not all clones are present; in checked studies, unresolved V genes account for under half, and no reason is known for the remainder. Clonal size and the V and J genes are those of that table, whereas D and trimming came from the DNA. Here the sample has 950,000 to 1,100,000 clones; about 80% occur a single time. Approximately 1.5% of the sample lies in the top ten.

From cysteine to phenylalanine, the CDR3 is 16 amino acids long. Only the CDR3 part of the read is kept: 48 bases, read in frame from the first base. CDR1 and CDR2, per the germline V gene, are MDHEN and SYDVKM. V gives up 6 bases and J gives up 4 bases, and the segment between their germline ends measures 22 bases. This TCR came from a man between 18 and 35 years old in good health. The V and J genes are TRBV28 and TRBJ2-7; matching of 6 bases hints at TRBD2 as the D gene. What was sequenced was memory CD4+ T cells sorted from blood. The cell subset or site label, as the study defines it: CD45RA-negative fraction. CDR3 protein: CASSSRGAGRPYEQYF. Read as DNA, the sequence is TGTGCCAGCAGCTCCCGCGGGGCCGGACGACCGTACGAGCAGTACTTC.